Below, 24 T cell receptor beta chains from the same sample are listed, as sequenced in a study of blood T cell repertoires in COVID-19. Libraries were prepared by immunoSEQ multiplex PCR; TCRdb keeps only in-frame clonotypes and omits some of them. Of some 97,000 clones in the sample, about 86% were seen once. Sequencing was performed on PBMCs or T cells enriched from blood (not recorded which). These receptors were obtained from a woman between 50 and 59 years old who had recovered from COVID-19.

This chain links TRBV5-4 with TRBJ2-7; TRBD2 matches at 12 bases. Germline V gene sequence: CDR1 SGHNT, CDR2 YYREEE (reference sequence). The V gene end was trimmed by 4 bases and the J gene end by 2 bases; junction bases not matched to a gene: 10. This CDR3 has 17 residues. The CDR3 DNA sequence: TGTGCCAGCAGCCCTAGCGGGGGGGCCGGGATAACCTACGAGCAGTACTTC. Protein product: CASSPSGGAGITYEQYF.

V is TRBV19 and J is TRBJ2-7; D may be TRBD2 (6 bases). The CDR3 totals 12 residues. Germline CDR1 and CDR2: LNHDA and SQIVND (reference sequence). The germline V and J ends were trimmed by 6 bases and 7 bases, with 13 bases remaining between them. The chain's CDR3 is CASSPGSSEQYF. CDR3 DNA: TGTGCCAGTAGCCCCGGGAGTAGTGAGCAGTACTTC.

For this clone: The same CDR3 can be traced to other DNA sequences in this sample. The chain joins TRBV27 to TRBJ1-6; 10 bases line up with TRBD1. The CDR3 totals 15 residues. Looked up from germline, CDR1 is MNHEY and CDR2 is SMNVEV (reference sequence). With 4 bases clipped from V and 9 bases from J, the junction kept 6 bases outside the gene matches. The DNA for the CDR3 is TGTGCCAGCAGTTCTTTCGGGACAGGGGTTTCACCCCTCCACTTT. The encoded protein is CASSSFGTGVSPLHF.

The chain's CDR3 is CATLKTGPNTEAFF. In DNA form, the CDR3 reads TGTGCCACTTTAAAGACAGGGCCCAACACTGAAGCTTTCTTT. This chain joins TRBV6-5 and TRBJ1-1, with 7 nucleotides matching TRBD1. The CDR3 runs to 14 residues. Germline V gene sequence: CDR1 MNHEY, CDR2 SVGAGI. J was trimmed by 2 bases and V by 10 bases; bases with no gene match: 10.

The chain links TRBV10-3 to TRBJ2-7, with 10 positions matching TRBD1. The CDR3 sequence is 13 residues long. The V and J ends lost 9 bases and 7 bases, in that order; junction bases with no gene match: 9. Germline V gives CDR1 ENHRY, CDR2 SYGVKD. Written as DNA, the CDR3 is TGTGCCATGAACGGACAGGGGGGTGGTGAGCAGTACTTC. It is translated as CAMNGQGGGEQYF.

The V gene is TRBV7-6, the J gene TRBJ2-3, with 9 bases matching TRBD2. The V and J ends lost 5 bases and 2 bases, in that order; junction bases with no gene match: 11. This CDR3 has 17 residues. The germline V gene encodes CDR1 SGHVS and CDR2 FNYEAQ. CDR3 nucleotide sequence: TGTGCCAGCAGCGCCGGGGTAGCGGGGGTTCCCACAGATACGCAGTATTTT. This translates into CASSAGVAGVPTDTQYF.

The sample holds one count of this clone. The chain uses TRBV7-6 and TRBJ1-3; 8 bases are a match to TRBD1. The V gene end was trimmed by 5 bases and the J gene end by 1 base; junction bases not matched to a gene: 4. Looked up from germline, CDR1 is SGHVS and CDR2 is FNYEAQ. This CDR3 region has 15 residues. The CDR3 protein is CASSPDRGSGNTIYF. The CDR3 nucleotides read TGTGCCAGCAGCCCTGACAGGGGATCTGGAAACACCATATATTTT.

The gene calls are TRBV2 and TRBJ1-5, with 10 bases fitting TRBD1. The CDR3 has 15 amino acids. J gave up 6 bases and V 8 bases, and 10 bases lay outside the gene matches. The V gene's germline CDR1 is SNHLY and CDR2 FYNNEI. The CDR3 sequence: CASAEGQGKGQPQHF. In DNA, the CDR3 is TGTGCCAGCGCCGAGGGACAGGGGAAGGGTCAGCCCCAGCATTTT.

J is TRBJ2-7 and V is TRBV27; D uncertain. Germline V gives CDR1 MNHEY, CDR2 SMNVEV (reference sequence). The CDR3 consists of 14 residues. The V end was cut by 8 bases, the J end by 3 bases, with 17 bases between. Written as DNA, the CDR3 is TGTGCCAGCCTAGATCGGCGGTCGAACTACGAGCAGTACTTC. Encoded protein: CASLDRRSNYEQYF.

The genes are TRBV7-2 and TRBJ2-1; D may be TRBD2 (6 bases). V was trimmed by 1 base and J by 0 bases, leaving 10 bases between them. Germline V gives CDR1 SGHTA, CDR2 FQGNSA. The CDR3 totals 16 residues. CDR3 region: CASSLERESSYNEQFF. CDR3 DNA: TGTGCCAGCAGCTTAGAACGGGAGAGCTCCTACAATGAGCAGTTCTTC.

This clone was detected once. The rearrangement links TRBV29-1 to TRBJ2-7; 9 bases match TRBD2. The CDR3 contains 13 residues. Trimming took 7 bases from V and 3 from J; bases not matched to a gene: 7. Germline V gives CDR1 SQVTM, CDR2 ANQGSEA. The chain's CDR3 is CSAQTSGNYEQYF. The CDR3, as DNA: TGCAGCGCCCAGACTAGCGGAAACTACGAGCAGTACTTC.

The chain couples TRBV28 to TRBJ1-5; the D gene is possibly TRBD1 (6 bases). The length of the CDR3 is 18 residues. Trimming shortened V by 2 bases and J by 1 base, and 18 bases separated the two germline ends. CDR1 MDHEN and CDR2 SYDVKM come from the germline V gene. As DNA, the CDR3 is TGTGCCAGCAGTTTAAGAGGGGCAGGGGTTCTCAGCAATCAGCCCCAGCATTTT. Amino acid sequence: CASSLRGAGVLSNQPQHF. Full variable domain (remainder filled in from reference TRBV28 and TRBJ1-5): DVKVTQSSRYLVKRTGEKVFLECVQDMDHENMFWYRQDPGLGLRLIYFSYDVKMKEKGDIPEGYSVSREKKERFSLILESASTNQTSMYLCASSLRGAGVLSNQPQHFGDGTRLSIL.

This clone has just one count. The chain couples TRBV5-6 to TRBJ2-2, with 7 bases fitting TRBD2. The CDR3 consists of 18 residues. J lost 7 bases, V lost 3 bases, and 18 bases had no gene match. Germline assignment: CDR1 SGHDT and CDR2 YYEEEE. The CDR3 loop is CASSYWSGGRISGGELFF. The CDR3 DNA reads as TGTGCCAGCAGCTACTGGAGTGGCGGGAGAATATCCGGCGGGGAGCTGTTTTTT. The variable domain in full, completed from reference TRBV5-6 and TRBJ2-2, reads DAGVTQSPTHLIKTRGQQVTLRCSPKSGHDTVSWYQQALGQGPQFIFQYYEEEERQRGNFPDRFSGHQFPNYSSELNVNALLLGDSALYLCASSYWSGGRISGGELFFGEGSRLTVL.

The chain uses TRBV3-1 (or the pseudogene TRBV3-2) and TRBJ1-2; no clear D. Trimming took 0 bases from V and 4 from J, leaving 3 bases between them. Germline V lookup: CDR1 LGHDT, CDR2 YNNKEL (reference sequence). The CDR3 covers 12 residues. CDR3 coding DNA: TGTGCCAGCAGCCAAGACCTCTATGGCTACACCTTC. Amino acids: CASSQDLYGYTF.

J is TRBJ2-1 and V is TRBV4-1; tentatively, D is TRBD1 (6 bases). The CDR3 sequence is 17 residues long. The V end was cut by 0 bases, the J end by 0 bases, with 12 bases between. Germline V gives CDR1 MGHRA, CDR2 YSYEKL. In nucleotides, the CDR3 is TGCGCCAGCAGCCAAGAGGGGGCCGTAATCTCCTACAATGAGCAGTTCTTC. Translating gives CASSQEGAVISYNEQFF.

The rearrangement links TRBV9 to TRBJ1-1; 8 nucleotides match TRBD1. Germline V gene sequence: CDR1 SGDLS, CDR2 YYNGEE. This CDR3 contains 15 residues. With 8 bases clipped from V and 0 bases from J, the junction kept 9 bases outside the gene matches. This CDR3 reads CASTEQGVMNTEAFF. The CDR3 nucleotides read TGTGCCAGTACCGAACAGGGGGTCATGAACACTGAAGCTTTCTTT.

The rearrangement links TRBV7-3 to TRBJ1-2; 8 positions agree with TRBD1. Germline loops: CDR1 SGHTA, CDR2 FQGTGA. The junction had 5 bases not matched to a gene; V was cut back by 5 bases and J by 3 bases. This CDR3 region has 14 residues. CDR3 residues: CASSTGGWDYGYTF. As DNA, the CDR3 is TGTGCCAGCAGCACAGGGGGGTGGGACTATGGCTACACCTTC.

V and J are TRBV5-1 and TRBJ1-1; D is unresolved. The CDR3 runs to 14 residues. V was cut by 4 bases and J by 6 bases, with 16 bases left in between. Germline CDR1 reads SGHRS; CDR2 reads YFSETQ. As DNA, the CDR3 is TGCGCCAGCAGCACCCCTCAGAGGAGCGCTGAAGCTTTCTTT. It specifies CASSTPQRSAEAFF.

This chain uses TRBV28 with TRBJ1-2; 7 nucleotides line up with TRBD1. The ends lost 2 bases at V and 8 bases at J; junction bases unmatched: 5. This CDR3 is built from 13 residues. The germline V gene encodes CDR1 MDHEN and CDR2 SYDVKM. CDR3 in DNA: TGTGCCAGCAGTTTAGAGGACAGGAGAGGCTACACCTTC. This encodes CASSLEDRRGYTF.

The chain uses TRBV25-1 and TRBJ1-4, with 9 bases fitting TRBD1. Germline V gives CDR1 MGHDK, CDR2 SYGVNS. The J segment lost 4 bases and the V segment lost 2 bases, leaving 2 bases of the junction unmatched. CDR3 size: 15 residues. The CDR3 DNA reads TGTGCCAGCAGTGAACAGGGACAGGGTAATGAAAAACTGTTTTTT. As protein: CASSEQGQGNEKLFF.

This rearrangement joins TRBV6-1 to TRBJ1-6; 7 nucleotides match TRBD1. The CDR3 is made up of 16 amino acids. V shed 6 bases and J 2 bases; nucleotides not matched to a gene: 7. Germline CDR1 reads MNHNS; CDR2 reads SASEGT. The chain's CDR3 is CASRESGGTYNSPLHF. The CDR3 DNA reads TGTGCCAGCAGGGAATCAGGGGGGACCTATAATTCACCCCTCCACTTT.

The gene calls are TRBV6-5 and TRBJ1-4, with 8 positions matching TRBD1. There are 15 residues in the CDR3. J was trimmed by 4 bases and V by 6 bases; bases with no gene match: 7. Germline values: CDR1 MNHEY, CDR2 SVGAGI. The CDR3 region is CASRSGQGDNEKLFF. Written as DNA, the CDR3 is TGTGCCAGCAGATCCGGACAGGGAGATAATGAAAAACTGTTTTTT.

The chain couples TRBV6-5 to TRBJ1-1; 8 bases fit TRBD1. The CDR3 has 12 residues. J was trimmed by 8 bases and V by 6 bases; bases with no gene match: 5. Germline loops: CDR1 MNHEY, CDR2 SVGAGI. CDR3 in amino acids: CASSLDRVEAFF. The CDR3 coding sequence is TGTGCCAGCAGCCTGGACAGGGTAGAAGCTTTCTTT.

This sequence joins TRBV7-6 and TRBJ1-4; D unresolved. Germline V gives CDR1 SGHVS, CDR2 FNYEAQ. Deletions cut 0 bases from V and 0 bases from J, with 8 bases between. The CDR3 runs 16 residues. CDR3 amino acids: CASSLAPGPTNEKLFF. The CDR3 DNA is TGTGCCAGCAGCTTAGCGCCGGGTCCAACTAATGAAAAACTGTTTTTT.